This T cell receptor beta chain came from a study of cytomegalovirus exposure and HLA in healthy donors (dated by TCRdb to 2015 to 2018). In the study overall: An earlier analysis of roughly 500 of the donors reported about 250 Gb of sequence data and 100 million to 130 million unique TCR beta sequences from 150 million to 200 million T cells. All discovery cohort repertoires had been generated using a single sequencing platform. HLA typing covered class I and class II loci at four-digit resolution. In an earlier analysis of 500 to 650 of the donors, high-throughput TCR beta sequencing was used to judge whether each TCR beta V gene segment behaved as functional or pseudogenic. Rather than drawing on any new phenotypic data, the later analysis identified candidate immune exposures from TCR beta sequences and the way those sequences occurred across donors. To predict cytomegalovirus infection status, the study combined high-throughput TCR immunosequencing, statistical association of individual TCRs with disease status, and machine learning. The study profiled the T cell repertoires of some 610 subjects by immunosequencing and related them to cytomegalovirus serostatus. A later analysis re-analyzed previously published TCR beta repertoires from 600 to 850 donors and added high-resolution HLA genotyping to study TCR occurrence patterns. Of the 300 to 450 genotyped donors, approximately 80% were placed in the genetic ancestry cluster associated with self-reported Caucasian donors. Alongside the repertoire data, information on donor age, sex, ethnicity and CMV serostatus was compiled. In addition to the first cohort of 666 subjects, a separate validation cohort of approximately 110 different subjects was used. Across around 400 genotyped donors of the cohort, an average of approximately 240,000 unique TCR beta nucleotide sequences per donor were sequenced, and roughly 20% of those sequences were non-productive. The study aimed to test whether cataloging public T cell receptors could reveal signatures of past pathogen exposure. Typing coverage differed by locus: A, B, C, DRB1 and DQB1 were typed in roughly 620-640 donors, DQA1 in about 500, DPA1 in nearly 610, and DPB1 in approximately 450. Five DR-DQ haplotypes were treated as single units for association and clustering because of strong linkage in the cohort. About 280 gigabases of sequencing data and tens of millions of unique TCR sequences made up an early release that covered several hundred HLA-typed donors. A later genetic analysis took genome-wide SNP genotypes for about three fifths of the roughly 670 donors and used that subset as a discovery cohort.

General findings and caveats noted by the study authors: According to a later analysis, most CMV-associated TCR beta chains appeared to be HLA-restricted, and the HLA associations seemed to be driven largely by CMV exposure. Specific HLA alleles were associated with some 15,000 TCR beta sequences at a false discovery rate of 0.05 in a later analysis. Immune exposure information for the cohort was limited to CMV serostatus. Broadly in line with IMGT annotations, most TCR beta V segments showed up in productive rearrangements about 87% or about 30% of the time in an earlier analysis of several hundred of the donors. A further reported finding was that TCR beta sequences accurately predicted the HLA-A and HLA-B alleles for most subjects in the first cohort. The classifier was reported to diagnose cytomegalovirus status with high specificity and sensitivity in both the original and validation cohorts. In a later analysis, HLA-associated TCR beta chains showed more clonal expansion and lower generation probabilities than non-associated chains that were equally common. The authors suggested that the approach could potentially be generalized to other disease states and immunological phenotypes. According to a later genetic analysis, donors in an Asian-associated ancestry cluster had fewer N-insertions in productive TCRs than the approximately 630-donor mean. An association between a missense DCLRE1C variant and V-gene and J-gene trimming of TCR beta chains was found in a later genetic analysis and replicated in an independent cohort. In vitro tests confirmed that a few of the cytomegalovirus-associated TCR beta chains recognize cytomegalovirus antigens. Only TCR beta chains were sequenced in this cohort, and the absence of alpha or paired-chain data limited detectable features. According to a later analysis, parvovirus B19, influenza, CMV and Epstein-Barr virus appeared linked to several top co-occurrence clusters. Because HLA typing was unavailable for some donors at each locus, only the typed subset was used in association tests. Roughly uniform sequencing depth across donors was assumed in presence/absence analyses, although this assumption may not hold. Most TCR sequences were observed very rarely across donors, whereas some public TCRs were present in many individuals. When HLA alleles, especially DR and DQ, strongly co-occurred, attributing TCR associations to individual alleles was difficult. Linkage disequilibrium might explain the correlated functional status among segregating V segments, but an unknown experimental factor could not be excluded. In a later analysis, TCR association rates were found to vary across HLA loci, with the most associated TCRs seen for DRB1 alleles and the fewest for HLA-C alleles. Some IMGT-functional V segments, including TRBV6-2 and TRBV6-3, could not be distinguished by the 87-base-pair reads and were therefore excluded. Seventeen rarely observed V segments, including chromosome 9 orphons, were excluded from the earlier analysis of several hundred of the donors because counts were too low. A group of highly shared sequence variants was considered likely to be a technical artifact of the sequencing pipeline. In the study, approximately 160 TCR beta chains were listed as associated with cytomegalovirus.

From cysteine to phenylalanine, the CDR3 is 13 amino acids long. Only the CDR3 portion is preserved as DNA: 39 bases, with reading frame beginning at the first base. Between the V and J ends, shortened by 2 bases and 5 bases respectively, the junction contains 7 bases. According to the germline V gene (reference sequence), CDR1 reads LNHDA and CDR2 reads SQIVND. About this clone itself: Its antigen remains undetermined.

The cohort was made up of roughly 670 healthy bone marrow donors. Cohort members were all nominally healthy when sampled, although unrecorded immune exposures were likely present. The donor was CMV seronegative and was included in the group of 352 seronegative cohort members. A peripheral blood sample was collected from each donor, and TCR beta sequencing was performed on peripheral blood mononuclear cells. Genomic DNA extraction from the blood cell samples was performed with the Qiagen DNeasy Blood Extraction Kit. Receptor amplification or capture employed the immunoSEQ multiplex PCR assay. For the multiplex PCR, a mixture combining 60 forward primers for TCR Vbeta segments and 13 reverse primers for TCR Jbeta segments was used. A multiplex PCR assay on genomic DNA amplified the CDR3 region of rearranged TCR beta genes. Amplified TCR beta libraries were sequenced as 87-base-pair reads on the Illumina HiSeq System. As for the authors' bioinformatics: Across the roughly 670 repertoires, a later analysis counted some 80 million unique TCR beta chains, 9.5 million to 13 million of which were shared by at least two donors. Raw reads were error-corrected and collapsed into unique sequences with a nearest-neighbor algorithm that merged closely related sequences to remove PCR and sequencing errors. Alignment of CDR3 sequences to IMGT reference sequences was used to assign V, D and J gene segments. For a sequence to be retained, a match of at least six nucleotides to both a V gene segment and a J gene segment was required. Rearrangements were called productive when the CDR3 lacked stop codons and stayed in frame with V and J; all others were non-productive. Following IMGT convention, CDR3 was defined as the stretch from the second conserved V-encoded cysteine to the conserved J-encoded phenylalanine. In an earlier analysis of around 540 of the donors, sequences lacking an unambiguous match to a single V gene segment were excluded. An earlier analysis of several hundred of the donors called V segments functional above 56.7% productive rearrangements and segregating when the between-donor standard deviation exceeded 5%. A statistical classification framework was built to diagnose cytomegalovirus status from the catalog of TCR beta chain sequences. In a later analysis, TCR nucleotide sequences were compared against IMGT/GENE-DB human TR gene sequences so that V and J genes could be assigned. The TCRdist pipeline was used in a later analysis to assign CDR3 sequences and most-parsimonious VDJ recombination scenarios. A later analysis defined each TCR beta chain by its CDR3 amino acid sequence plus V-gene family, and excluded reads lacking a unique V-gene family. To address suspected cross-contamination and a sequencing artifact, a later analysis removed roughly 640 highly shared, low-generation-probability nucleotide sequences. In a later analysis, a clonal expansion index for each public chain was calculated from normalized within-repertoire ranks of inferred template counts. In a later analysis, generation probabilities were computed using a VDJ recombination model fitted to out-of-frame rearrangements, and the results were checked against IGoR. A later analysis scored TCR-TCR, TCR-HLA and TCR-CMV co-occurrence with hypergeometric tests, applying a repertoire-size bias correction to TCR pairs. To estimate false discovery rates, a later analysis permuted the HLA or CMV assignments 20 times. A later analysis grouped co-occurring TCRs with DBSCAN, adding TCRdist sequence similarity when clustering within HLA-allele-positive subsets. For co-occurrence clustering, repertoires with fewer than 30,000 or more than 120,000 public chains were excluded, along with roughly five repertoires with anomalous nucleotide sharing. In TCRdb, the immuneACCESS table is reduced to in-frame sequences with V and J assigned. These tables do not hold every clone; where another copy was compared, an unresolved V gene accounts for under half, and the others remain unexplained. Clone size and the V and J calls come from that table; the DNA yielded D and trimming. This sample's table contains around 140,000 clones. Jointly, the top ten make up around 1.5% of the sample.

Input material: PBMCs. The clonotype originates from a woman in her forties or fifties in good health and CMV-seronegative. The chain employs TRBV19 and TRBJ1-5; the D gene is not confidently resolved. The CDR3 protein is CASSISRDQPQHF. DNA sequence: TGTGCCAGTAGTATATCCCGGGATCAGCCCCAGCATTTT.